This TCR beta chain was identified in a study of blood T cell repertoires in COVID-19. Study in general: The United States, Italy and Spain supplied acute and convalescent COVID-19 samples. Sample material is recorded as cDNA or gDNA derived from T cells, B-cell-depleted T cells, or PBMCs.

It was during active infection that Seattle patients were enrolled and then longitudinally followed. Germline V lookup: CDR1 DFQATT, CDR2 SNEGSKA (reference sequence). This CDR3 region has 11 residues. Trimming took off 1 base at V and 10 bases at J, with 10 bases between the two ends. Assay: immunoSEQ multiplex PCR; the TCRdb copy retains only in-frame clones and omits some. The sample shows approximately 290,000 clones, approximately 89% of them seen only once. The chain combines TRBV20-1 with TRBJ1-1; D perhaps matches TRBD1 (5 bases). Sequenced input: peripheral blood. The receptor's source is a woman aged 25 to 39 with COVID-19, enrolled during active disease. In DNA form, the CDR3 reads TGCAGTGCTAGAGCCAGGGTGGGAGCTTTCTTT. It encodes CSARARVGAFF.